This T cell receptor (beta chain) was sequenced for a study of cytomegalovirus exposure and HLA in healthy donors. Study observations and caveats: A later analysis found first-cohort TCR clusters tended to co-occur in the 130 or so validation repertoires. The study put under 200 TCR beta chains on its list as cytomegalovirus-associated.

The CDR3 spans 16 residues. CDR1 is SGHVS and CDR2 is FQNEAQ in the germline V gene. V lost 1 base and J 0 bases, leaving 12 bases between the germline ends. On this clone itself: Its antigen is unknown.

The donors were part of the validation cohort, which consisted of some 120 subjects and was separate from the first cohort of 666 subjects. TCRdb's table, derived via immunoSEQ multiplex PCR, lists solely in-frame clones and lacks some. The table includes 130,000 to 150,000 clones, roughly 87% detected once. Source material: PBMCs. The chain is built from TRBV7-8 and TRBJ1-1; no firm D call. This clonotype was obtained from a man aged 18 to 35 in good health and CMV-seropositive. CDR3 in amino acids: CASSLGMRLMNTEAFF. The DNA of the CDR3 is TGTGCCAGCAGCTTAGGTATGAGACTCATGAACACTGAAGCTTTCTTT.